The 3 T cell receptor beta chains reported below all come from one sample, sequenced in a study of vaccination and CD4 T cells after COVID-19. These receptors have no known antigen. Treatment: 10-day PBMC culture with coronavirus spike peptide pools or control peptides (ViraFEST assay). CD4+ T cells that had been cultured provided DNA sequenced with the Oncomine TCR Beta short-read assay. One entry per CDR3 protein results from TCRdb running MiXCR on the PCR reads. The sample records about 14,000 distinct CDR3 sequences, around 43% being singletons. The sequenced material came from CD4+ T cells from blood, cultured in vitro. The receptors derive from a human donor who had recovered from COVID-19.

The genes are TRBV20-1 and TRBJ1-1, with D hard to call. Germline lookup yields CDR1 DFQATT and CDR2 SNEGSKA (reference sequence). The CDR3 length is 16 residues. Trimming took 5 bases from V and 1 from J, leaving 20 bases between them. CDR3 region: CSALPLGFAANTEAFF. The CDR3 nucleotides are TGCAGTGCTTTACCTCTAGGTTTTGCTGCGAACACTGAAGCTTTCTTT.

The chain recombines TRBV25-1 with TRBJ2-7; the match to TRBD2 covers 9 bases. The CDR3 has 15 residues. The junction had 6 bases not matched to a gene; V was cut back by 3 bases and J by 3 bases. Germline V gene sequence: CDR1 MGHDK, CDR2 SYGVNS. As DNA, the CDR3 is TGTGCCAGCAGTGATACTAGCGGGTTTCTCTACGAGCAGTACTTC. Residues: CASSDTSGFLYEQYF.

The gene calls are TRBV5-1 and TRBJ1-6, with 7 bases fitting TRBD1. The junction had 4 bases not matched to a gene; V was cut back by 8 bases and J by 5 bases. This CDR3 region has 13 residues. CDR1 SGHRS and CDR2 YFSETQ come from the germline V gene. The CDR3 region is CASAGTDNSPLHF. The CDR3, as DNA: TGCGCCAGTGCCGGGACAGATAATTCACCCCTCCACTTT.